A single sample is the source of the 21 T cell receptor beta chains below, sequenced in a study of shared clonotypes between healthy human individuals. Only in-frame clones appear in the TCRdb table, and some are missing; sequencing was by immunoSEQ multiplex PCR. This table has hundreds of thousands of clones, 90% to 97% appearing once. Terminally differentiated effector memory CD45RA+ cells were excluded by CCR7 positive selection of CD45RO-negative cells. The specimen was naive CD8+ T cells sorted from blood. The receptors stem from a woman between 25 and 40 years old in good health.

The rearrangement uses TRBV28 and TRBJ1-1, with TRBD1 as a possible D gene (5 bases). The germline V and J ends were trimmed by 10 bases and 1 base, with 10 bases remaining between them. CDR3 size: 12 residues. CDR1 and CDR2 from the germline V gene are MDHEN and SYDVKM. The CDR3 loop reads CATRDANTEAFF. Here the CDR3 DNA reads TGTGCCACCAGGGATGCGAACACTGAAGCTTTCTTT.

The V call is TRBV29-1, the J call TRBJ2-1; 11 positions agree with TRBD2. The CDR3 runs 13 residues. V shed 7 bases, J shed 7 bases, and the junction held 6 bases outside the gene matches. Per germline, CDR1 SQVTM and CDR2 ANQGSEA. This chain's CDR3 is CSAEGLAENEQFF. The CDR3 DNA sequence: TGCAGCGCGGAGGGACTAGCGGAAAATGAGCAGTTCTTC.

CDR3 residues: CSVFFGSYNEQFF. The CDR3 DNA sequence: TGCAGCGTTTTTTTCGGGAGTTACAATGAGCAGTTCTTC. This rearrangement joins TRBV29-1 to TRBJ2-1; TRBD2 is a possible D gene (6 bases). This CDR3 comprises 13 residues. Trimming cost V 5 bases and J 4 bases, with 12 bases left between them. CDR1 and CDR2 (germline): SQVTM, ANQGSEA.

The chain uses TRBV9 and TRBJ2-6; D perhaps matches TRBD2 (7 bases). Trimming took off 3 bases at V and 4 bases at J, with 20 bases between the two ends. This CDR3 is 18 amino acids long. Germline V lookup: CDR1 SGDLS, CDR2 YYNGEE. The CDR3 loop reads CASSGWGGGFGGANVLTF. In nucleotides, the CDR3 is TGTGCCAGCAGCGGCTGGGGAGGGGGATTTGGAGGGGCCAACGTCCTGACTTTC.

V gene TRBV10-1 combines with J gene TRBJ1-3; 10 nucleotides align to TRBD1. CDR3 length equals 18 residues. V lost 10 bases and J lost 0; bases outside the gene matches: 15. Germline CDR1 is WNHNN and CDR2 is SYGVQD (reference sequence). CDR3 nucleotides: TGCGCCACCGAATTTACCGGGACAGGGGCACCCTCTGGAAACACCATATATTTT. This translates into CATEFTGTGAPSGNTIYF.

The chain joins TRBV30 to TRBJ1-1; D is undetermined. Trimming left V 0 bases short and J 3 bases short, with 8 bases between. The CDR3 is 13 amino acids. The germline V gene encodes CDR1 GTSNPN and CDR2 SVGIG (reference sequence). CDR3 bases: TGTGCCTGGAGTGTGGAAAGTCACACTGAAGCTTTCTTT. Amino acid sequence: CAWSVESHTEAFF.

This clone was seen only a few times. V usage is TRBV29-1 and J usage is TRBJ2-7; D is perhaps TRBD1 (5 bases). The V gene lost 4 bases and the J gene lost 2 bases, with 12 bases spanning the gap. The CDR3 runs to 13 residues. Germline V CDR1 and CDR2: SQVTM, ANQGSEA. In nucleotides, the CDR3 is TGCAGCGTTGCAGGGATACCGGCCTACGAGCAGTACTTC. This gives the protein CSVAGIPAYEQYF.

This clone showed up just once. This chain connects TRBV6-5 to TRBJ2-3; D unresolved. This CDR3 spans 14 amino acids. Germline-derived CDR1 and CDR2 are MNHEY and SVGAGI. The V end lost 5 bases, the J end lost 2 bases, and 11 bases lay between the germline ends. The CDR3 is CASSPLAPTDTQYF. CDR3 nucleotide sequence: TGTGCCAGCAGTCCCCTGGCACCCACAGATACGCAGTATTTT.

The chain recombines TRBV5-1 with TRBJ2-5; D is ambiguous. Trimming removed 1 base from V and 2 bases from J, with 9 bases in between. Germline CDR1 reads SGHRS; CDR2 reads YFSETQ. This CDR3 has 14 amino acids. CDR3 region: CASSLSGIQETQYF. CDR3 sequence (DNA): TGCGCCAGCAGCTTGTCCGGAATTCAAGAGACCCAGTACTTC.

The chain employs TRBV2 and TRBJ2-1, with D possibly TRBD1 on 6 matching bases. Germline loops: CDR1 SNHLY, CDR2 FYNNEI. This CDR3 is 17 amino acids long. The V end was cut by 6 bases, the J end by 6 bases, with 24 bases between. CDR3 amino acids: CASRGVGPSLRGNEQFF. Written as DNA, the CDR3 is TGTGCCAGCAGGGGGGTGGGGCCTTCCCTCAGGGGCAATGAGCAGTTCTTC.

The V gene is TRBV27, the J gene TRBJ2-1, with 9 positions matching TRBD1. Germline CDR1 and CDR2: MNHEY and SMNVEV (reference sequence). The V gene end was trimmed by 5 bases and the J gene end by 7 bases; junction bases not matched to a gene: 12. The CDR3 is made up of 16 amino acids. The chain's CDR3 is CASSEGTGTGLNEQFF. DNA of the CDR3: TGTGCCAGCAGTGAGGGGACCGGGACAGGGCTAAATGAGCAGTTCTTC.

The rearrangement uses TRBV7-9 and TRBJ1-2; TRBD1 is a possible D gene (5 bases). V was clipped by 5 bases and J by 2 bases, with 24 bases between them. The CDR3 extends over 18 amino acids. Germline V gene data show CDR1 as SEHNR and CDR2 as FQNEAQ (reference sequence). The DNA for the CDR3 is TGTGCCAGCAGCGCAGTCGGCACCAGACAGATAAAGAACTATGGCTACACCTTC. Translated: CASSAVGTRQIKNYGYTF.

CDR3 sequence (DNA): TGTGCCAGCAGTTTCCCCCTTCTAGCGGGGGCCAATGAGCAGTTCTTC. Protein sequence: CASSFPLLAGANEQFF. V gene TRBV28 combines with J gene TRBJ2-1; 10 nucleotides agree with TRBD2. This CDR3 has 16 amino acids. The germline V gene encodes CDR1 MDHEN and CDR2 SYDVKM. The junction had 8 bases not matched to a gene; V was cut back by 3 bases and J by 6 bases. The full variable domain, completed using reference TRBV28 and TRBJ2-1, is DVKVTQSSRYLVKRTGEKVFLECVQDMDHENMFWYRQDPGLGLRLIYFSYDVKMKEKGDIPEGYSVSREKKERFSLILESASTNQTSMYLCASSFPLLAGANEQFFGPGTRLTVL.

The CDR3 DNA follows: TGTGCCAGCAGCGACAGGGTTCTAACCGTTAACACTGAAGCTTTCTTT. It specifies CASSDRVLTVNTEAFF. V usage is TRBV27 and J usage is TRBJ1-1; 7 bases agree with TRBD1. The junction had 12 bases not matched to a gene; V was cut back by 6 bases and J by 2 bases. Germline loops: CDR1 MNHEY, CDR2 SMNVEV (reference sequence). There are 16 residues in the CDR3.

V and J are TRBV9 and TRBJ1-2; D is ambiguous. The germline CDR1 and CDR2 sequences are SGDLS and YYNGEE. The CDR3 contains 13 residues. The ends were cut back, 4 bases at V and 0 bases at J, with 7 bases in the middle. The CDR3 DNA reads TGTGCCAGCAGCTGGGGATCTAACTATGGCTACACCTTC. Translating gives CASSWGSNYGYTF.

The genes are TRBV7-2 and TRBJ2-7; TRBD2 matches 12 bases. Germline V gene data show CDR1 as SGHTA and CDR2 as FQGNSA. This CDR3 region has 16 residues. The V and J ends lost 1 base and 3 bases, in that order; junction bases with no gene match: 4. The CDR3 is CASSLGLAGASYEQYF. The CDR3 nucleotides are TGTGCCAGCAGCTTAGGACTAGCGGGAGCCAGCTACGAGCAGTACTTC. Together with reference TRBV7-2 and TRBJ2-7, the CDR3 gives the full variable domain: GAGVSQSPSNKVTEKGKDVELRCDPISGHTALYWYRQSLGQGLEFLIYFQGNSAPDKSGLPSDRFSAERTGGSVSTLTIQRTQQEDSAVYLCASSLGLAGASYEQYFGPGTRLTVT.

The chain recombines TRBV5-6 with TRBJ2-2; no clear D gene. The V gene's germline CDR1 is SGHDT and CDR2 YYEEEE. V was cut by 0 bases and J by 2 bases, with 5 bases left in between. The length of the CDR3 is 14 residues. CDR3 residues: CASSLGANTGELFF. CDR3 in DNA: TGTGCCAGCAGCTTGGGGGCCAACACCGGGGAGCTGTTTTTT.

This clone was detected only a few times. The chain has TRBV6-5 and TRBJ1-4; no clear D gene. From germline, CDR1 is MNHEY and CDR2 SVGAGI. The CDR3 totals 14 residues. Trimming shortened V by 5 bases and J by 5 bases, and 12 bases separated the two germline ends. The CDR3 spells CASSTYGPNEKLFF. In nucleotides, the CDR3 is TGTGCCAGCAGTACATATGGACCCAATGAAAAACTGTTTTTT.

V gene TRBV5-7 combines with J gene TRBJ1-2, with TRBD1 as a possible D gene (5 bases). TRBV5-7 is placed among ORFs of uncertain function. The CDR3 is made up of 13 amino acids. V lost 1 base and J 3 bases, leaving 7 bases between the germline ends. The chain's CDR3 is CASSLLRDYGYTF. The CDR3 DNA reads TGTGCCAGCAGCTTGCTCAGGGACTATGGCTACACCTTC.

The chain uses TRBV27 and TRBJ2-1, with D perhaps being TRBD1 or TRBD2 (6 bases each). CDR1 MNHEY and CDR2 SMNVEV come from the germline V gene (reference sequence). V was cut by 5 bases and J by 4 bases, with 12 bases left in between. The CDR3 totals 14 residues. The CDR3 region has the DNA TGTGCCAGCAGTCCCGGGGGCGCATACAATGAGCAGTTCTTC. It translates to CASSPGGAYNEQFF.

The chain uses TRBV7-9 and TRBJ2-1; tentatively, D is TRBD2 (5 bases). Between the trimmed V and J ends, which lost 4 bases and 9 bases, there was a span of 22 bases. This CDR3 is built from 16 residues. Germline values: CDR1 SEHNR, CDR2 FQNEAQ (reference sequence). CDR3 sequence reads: CASSSPETGGLGEQFF. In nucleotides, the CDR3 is TGTGCCAGCAGCTCCCCCGAGACCGGAGGCTTGGGTGAGCAGTTCTTC.